This T cell receptor beta chain originates from a study of shared clonotypes between healthy human individuals. CDR3 length equals 16 residues. Trimming pared 0 bases from V and 2 bases from J, leaving 12 bases between. The germline gives CDR1 SGHDT, CDR2 YYEEEE. Per the original data handling: Sequence data from immunoSEQ were junction-only and lacked quality scores; consequently, filtering differed. Sequencing was performed with immunoSEQ multiplex PCR; in TCRdb, only in-frame clones are kept and a portion is missing. D and trimming come from the DNA, and the V and J calls and clone size come from that table. The sample lists 2 million to 2.5 million clones, 80% to 95% occurring once. Only Caucasian adults living in Nashville, Tennessee served as donors.

The chain uses TRBV5-6 and TRBJ2-1; D may be TRBD1 (6 bases). This TCR came from a young man in good health. Some clones in this sample may be carry-over from other donors' samples. The material sequenced was naive CD4+ T cells from PBMCs. Noted subset: CD45RA+ positively selected. For the CDR3, the DNA is TGTGCCAGCAGCTTGGCGATGGGGGCAACCTACAATGAGCAGTTCTTC. It translates to CASSLAMGATYNEQFF.